This paragraph covers one T cell receptor (beta chain) sequence. Antigen: not known. After extraction with the RNeasy kit, about 0.45 to 1 ug of the RNA was reverse transcribed using random hexamers. TCRdb re-derived calls from the immunoSEQ multiplex PCR reads in MiXCR, one entry per CDR3 protein. The sample holds 140,000 or so distinct CDR3 sequences; 94% are singletons and the top ten take around 0.08%. The record originates from a study of CD8 T cells in Susac syndrome. Findings of the study overall: That the number of individuals in its TCR sequencing and HLA analysis was relatively small was acknowledged by the study.

This clonotype was obtained from a human donor in good health. The sequencing input was CD4+ T cells from PBMCs.

The CDR3 bases are TGTGCCAGTAGTGGGTGGGACGGGGTGCCTGGGGCCAACGTCCTGACTTTC. It specifies CASSGWDGVPGANVLTF. This chain connects TRBV19 to TRBJ2-6; D may be TRBD1 or TRBD2 (5 bases each). V was clipped by 5 bases and J by 2 bases, with 16 bases between them. The CDR3 is made up of 17 amino acids. Looked up from germline, CDR1 is LNHDA and CDR2 is SQIVND (reference sequence).